This entry features one T cell receptor (beta chain) sequence. Antigen unknown. Repertoires were generated with immunoSEQ multiplex PCR, while TCRdb's copy carries only in-frame clones and drops some. The table lists 25,000 to 35,000 clones, just over 90% of them singletons. This sample is drawn from a study of T cells in tuberculosis. For the study at large: In South Africa, adults with active tuberculosis were compared with IGRA-negative and latently infected IGRA-positive adolescents.

The germline V gene encodes CDR1 LNHDA and CDR2 SQIVND (reference sequence). The CDR3 runs 15 residues. V lost 7 bases, J lost 9 bases, and 15 bases stayed unmatched. Findings and limits, study-wide: Active tuberculosis patients had shorter CDR3-alpha; the beta difference was nonsignificant. GMM-specific TCRs were nearer to active tuberculosis alpha repertoires, suggesting expansion.

Tuberculin skin test and IGRA determined adolescents' latent tuberculosis status at entry. The chain is built from TRBV19 and TRBJ2-1; 7 bases map to TRBD1. The TCR sequence derives from a donor aged 10-29 years with latent tuberculosis or without tuberculosis infection. Sequencing was carried out using PBMCs. CDR3 amino acids: CASKELRGSAGEQFF. The CDR3 nucleotides read TGTGCCAGTAAGGAGCTCAGGGGGTCTGCTGGTGAGCAGTTCTTC.